This TCR beta chain was found in a study of cytomegalovirus exposure and HLA in healthy donors. Germline V gives CDR1 SNHLY, CDR2 FYNNEI. After removal of 2 bases from V and 9 bases from J, the junction contained 10 bases not matched to a gene. The CDR3 length is 15 residues. Study-wide findings and caveats: Earlier analysis yielded a pattern in which most TCR beta V segments were productive about 90% or about 30% of the time. Later analysis suggested most CMV-associated TCR beta chains were HLA-restricted.

Comment on this clone: Its target is unknown.

PCR used 60 Vbeta primers and 13 Jbeta primers. Assay used: immunoSEQ multiplex PCR; TCRdb lists only in-frame clones, some missing. The sample has some 130,000 clones, 75% to 85% seen once; the top ten hold less than 3%. This clonotype originated in a man in his fifties or sixties in good health and CMV-seronegative. The chain joins TRBV2 to TRBJ2-4; TRBD1 matches 7 bases. Input material: PBMCs. CDR3 DNA sequence: TGTGCCAGCAGTGAATACGACAGGGCACAAAGCATTCAGTACTTC. Encoded protein: CASSEYDRAQSIQYF.